This TCR beta chain emerged from a study of metastatic and nonmetastatic thyroid tumors. Turning to this clone: The antigen remains undetermined.

Study results and caveats: Patients with malignant thyroid tumors reportedly had significantly higher TCR beta diversity than those with benign nodules, in blood and tumor.

None of the patients had undergone any treatment ahead of thyroid surgery. Authors' data handling: In papillary thyroid cancer, a distant-metastasis classifier was built using CDR3 differences across clinicopathological groups. TCRdb called clones again from the PCR reads with MiXCR. TCRdb's processing, not the authors', yielded these V and J calls. The table shows tens of thousands of clones, with 15% to 20% occurring only once. The CDR3 has 13 amino acids. Germline V gene lookup returns CDR1 MDHEN and CDR2 SYDVKM. The V end lost 9 bases, the J end lost 4 bases, and 15 bases lay between the germline ends.

This rearrangement joins TRBV28 to TRBJ2-5; TRBD2 might be the D (6 bases). The sequence came from a male donor with papillary thyroid cancer or a benign thyroid nodule (not recorded which). Some clones in this sample may be carry-over from other donors' samples. Input material: blood. The CDR3 bases are TGTGCCAGTAAGGATGGAGGGCGAGAGACCCAGTACTTC. Translated, it gives CASKDGGRETQYF.